These 24 T cell receptor beta chains came from one sample sequenced in a study of blood T cell repertoires in COVID-19. Sequencing was performed with immunoSEQ multiplex PCR; in TCRdb, only in-frame clones are kept and a portion is missing. Among tens of thousands of clones listed, over 85% were seen once. The sample comprised peripheral blood. The receptors were gathered from a man aged 55 to 70 with acute or convalescent COVID-19.

This clone has just one count. The rearrangement links TRBV11-2 to TRBJ1-5, with D unclear. The CDR3 sequence is 16 residues long. With 8 bases removed from V and 1 base from J, the gap between germline ends came to 18 bases. CDR1 is SGHAT and CDR2 is FQNNGV in the germline V gene. Here the CDR3 DNA reads TGTGCCAGCCCGGCCGGGAAGGCTTTAAGCAATCAGCCCCAGCATTTT. Protein: CASPAGKALSNQPQHF.

This clone came up once. V gene TRBV25-1 combines with J gene TRBJ1-2; a weak D match, TRBD1 (6 bases). The CDR3 totals 14 residues. Germline lookup yields CDR1 MGHDK and CDR2 SYGVNS. The ends were cut back, 5 bases at V and 6 bases at J, with 16 bases in the middle. CDR3 region: CASSSPLRGNGYTF. For the CDR3, the DNA is TGTGCCAGCAGTTCCCCTCTGAGGGGGAATGGCTACACCTTC.

The genes are TRBV27 and TRBJ1-1; no definite D call. The CDR3 runs 15 residues. CDR1 and CDR2 (germline): MNHEY, SMNVEV (reference sequence). The ends were cut back, 3 bases at V and 3 bases at J, with 14 bases in the middle. CDR3: CASSFYGEKDTEAFF. CDR3 sequence (DNA): TGTGCCAGCAGTTTTTATGGGGAGAAGGACACTGAAGCTTTCTTT.

The V and J genes are TRBV19 and TRBJ1-5; tentative D call: TRBD1 (5 bases). Trimming shortened V by 5 bases and J by 0 bases, and 11 bases separated the two germline ends. Germline V CDR1 and CDR2: LNHDA, SQIVND (reference sequence). The CDR3 loop spans 15 amino acids. The chain's CDR3 is CASSGQGYSNQPQHF. The CDR3, as DNA: TGTGCCAGTAGTGGGCAGGGTTATAGCAATCAGCCCCAGCATTTT. The variable domain in full, completed from reference TRBV19 and TRBJ1-5, reads DGGITQSPKYLFRKEGQNVTLSCEQNLNHDAMYWYRQDPGQGLRLIYYSQIVNDFQKGDIAEGYSVSREKKESFPLTVTSAQKNPTAFYLCASSGQGYSNQPQHFGDGTRLSIL.

This clone occurred a few times. CDR3 amino acids: CATSDLNSNNEQFF. Written as DNA, the CDR3 is TGTGCCACCAGTGATTTGAACAGTAACAATGAGCAGTTCTTC. The rearrangement links TRBV24-1 to TRBJ2-1; no firm D call. Germline-derived CDR1 and CDR2 are KGHDR and SFDVKD. V dropped 0 bases and J dropped 5 bases, with 7 bases sitting between them. This CDR3 spans 14 amino acids.

The gene calls are TRBV18 and TRBJ1-2; possibly TRBD1 for D (5 bases). The CDR3 has 13 amino acids. Trimming took 3 bases from V and 3 from J, leaving 8 bases between them. From germline, CDR1 is KGHSH and CDR2 LQKENI. In nucleotides, the CDR3 is TGTGCCAGCTCACCGACAGATGACTATGGCTACACCTTC. Translated: CASSPTDDYGYTF.

The rearrangement joins TRBV9 to TRBJ1-3; D gene ambiguous. V was shortened by 4 bases and J by 1 base, with 15 bases between the two germline ends. CDR1 and CDR2 from the germline V gene are SGDLS and YYNGEE. There are 16 residues in the CDR3. Here the CDR3 reads CASSSGSRGSGNTIYF. CDR3 nucleotide sequence: TGTGCCAGCAGCTCGGGATCCCGGGGATCTGGAAACACCATATATTTT.

This clone was seen once. The chain links TRBV6-5 to TRBJ1-1; 9 bases match TRBD1. CDR3 length: 14 amino acids. Germline V gene lookup returns CDR1 MNHEY and CDR2 SVGAGI. This chain's CDR3 is CLSLRDRVYTEAFF. The CDR3 bases are TGTCTAAGCCTCCGGGACAGGGTATACACTGAAGCTTTCTTT.

The chain carries TRBV5-1 and TRBJ2-1; the D is unclear. CDR3 length: 15 amino acids. Looked up from germline, CDR1 is SGHRS and CDR2 is YFSETQ. V dropped 0 bases and J dropped 1 base, with 8 bases sitting between them. This CDR3 reads CASSLGQQSYNEQFF. In DNA, the CDR3 is TGCGCCAGCAGCTTGGGGCAACAATCCTACAATGAGCAGTTCTTC. Together with reference TRBV5-1 and TRBJ2-1, the CDR3 gives the full variable domain: KAGVTQTPRYLIKTRGQQVTLSCSPISGHRSVSWYQQTPGQGLQFLFEYFSETQRNKGNFPGRFSGRQFSNSRSEMNVSTLELGDSALYLCASSLGQQSYNEQFFGPGTRLTVL.

The chain uses TRBV27 and TRBJ1-6; D unclear. V was cut by 8 bases and J by 7 bases, with 21 bases left in between. This CDR3 is built from 16 residues. Germline values: CDR1 MNHEY, CDR2 SMNVEV (reference sequence). CDR3 residues: CASLARGLIGNSPLHF. The CDR3, as DNA: TGTGCCAGCCTCGCTAGAGGCCTCATCGGGAATTCACCCCTCCACTTT.

The chain links TRBV6-5 to TRBJ2-7, with D possibly TRBD2 on 6 matching bases. V dropped 4 bases and J dropped 3 bases, with 13 bases sitting between them. CDR3 length: 14 residues. From germline, CDR1 is MNHEY and CDR2 SVGAGI. The CDR3 DNA follows: TGTGCCAGCAGTTCCACCGGGGGAAGCTACGAGCAGTACTTC. Its protein product is CASSSTGGSYEQYF.

V usage is TRBV9 and J usage is TRBJ2-2, with 7 bases lining up with TRBD1. This CDR3 region has 17 residues. Germline CDR1 is SGDLS and CDR2 is YYNGEE. The ends lost 1 base at V and 4 bases at J; junction bases unmatched: 10. The CDR3 DNA reads TGTGCCAGCAGCGTAAACTACAGGGGCAGAACCACCGGGGAGCTGTTTTTT. Amino acid sequence: CASSVNYRGRTTGELFF.

V is TRBV30 and J is TRBJ1-4; no clear D. CDR1 and CDR2 from the germline V gene are GTSNPN and SVGIG (reference sequence). This CDR3 has 13 residues. V lost 1 base, J lost 6 bases, and 9 bases lay in between. In DNA form, the CDR3 reads TGTGCCTGGAGTGGAGCGGGGTATGAAAAACTGTTTTTT. Translated, it gives CAWSGAGYEKLFF.

This clone was seen only once. V usage is TRBV5-3 and J usage is TRBJ1-2, with 10 nucleotides matching TRBD1. TRBV5-3 is an ORF, and what it does is uncertain. This CDR3 is built from 18 residues. V shed 0 bases and J 7 bases; nucleotides not matched to a gene: 15. CDR3 nucleotide sequence: TGTGCCAGAAGCTTGGTACGCGAACGGGACAGGGGACCCTCTGGCTACACCTTC. This codes for CARSLVRERDRGPSGYTF.

This chain connects TRBV7-6 to TRBJ2-1, with 8 bases identical to TRBD1. The germline gives CDR1 SGHVS, CDR2 FNYEAQ. The CDR3 sequence is 16 residues long. With V trimmed by 3 bases and J by 0 bases, 4 bases remained unmatched. The CDR3 DNA follows: TGTGCCAGCAGCTTTGGGACAGGCAACTCCTACAATGAGCAGTTCTTC. It codes for CASSFGTGNSYNEQFF.

The chain uses TRBV18 and TRBJ2-7; 7 bases map to TRBD1. The CDR3 spans 14 residues. CDR1 is KGHSH and CDR2 is LQKENI in the germline V gene. V lost 6 bases to trimming and J lost 4 bases; unmatched junction nucleotides: 9. The CDR3 loop is CASSRDSPPYEQYF. The DNA of the CDR3 is TGTGCCAGCTCCCGGGACAGTCCCCCATACGAGCAGTACTTC.

V and J are TRBV5-5 and TRBJ1-6; TRBD1 agrees at 10 bases. Losses at the gene ends were 4 bases for V and 4 bases for J; bases not matched to a gene: 5. From germline, CDR1 is SGHKS and CDR2 YYEKEE (reference sequence). CDR3 length equals 16 residues. The CDR3 bases are TGTGCCAGCAGCCTGGACAGGGGGGCTTATAATTCACCCCTCCACTTT. Its translation: CASSLDRGAYNSPLHF. Supplemented by reference TRBV5-5 and TRBJ1-6, the full variable domain reads DAGVTQSPTHLIKTRGQQVTLRCSPISGHKSVSWYQQVLGQGPQFIFQYYEKEERGRGNFPDRFSARQFPNYSSELNVNALLLGDSALYLCASSLDRGAYNSPLHFGNGTRLTVT.

The V call is TRBV7-3, the J call TRBJ1-1; 7 bases agree with TRBD1. This CDR3 has 14 amino acids. V gave up 5 bases and J gave up 1 base; unmatched junction bases: 4. The V gene's germline CDR1 is SGHTA and CDR2 FQGTGA. CDR3 DNA: TGTGCCAGCAGCCAGGGACAGCCGAACACTGAAGCTTTCTTT. As protein: CASSQGQPNTEAFF.

The CDR3 reads CASRIPTGWPGELFF. CDR3 nucleotide sequence: TGTGCCAGCAGAATACCTACAGGGTGGCCCGGGGAGCTGTTTTTT. The chain recombines TRBV6-6 with TRBJ2-2; D possibly corresponds to TRBD1 (6 bases). V lost 6 bases and J 6 bases, leaving 17 bases between the germline ends. CDR3 size: 15 residues. In germline, CDR1 is MNHNY, CDR2 SVGAGI (reference sequence).

The rearrangement joins TRBV20-1 to TRBJ2-7; TRBD2 agrees at 9 bases. With V trimmed by 3 bases and J by 7 bases, 10 bases remained unmatched. Looked up from germline, CDR1 is DFQATT and CDR2 is SNEGSKA (reference sequence). The CDR3 length is 14 residues. The CDR3, as DNA: TGCAGTGCTAGTAGCGGGGGAGCGTTTCGGGAGCAGTACTTC. It is translated as CSASSGGAFREQYF.

The gene calls are TRBV24-1 and TRBJ1-5; a weak D match, TRBD1 (6 bases). CDR3 length equals 14 residues. Germline assignment: CDR1 KGHDR and CDR2 SFDVKD. Between the trimmed V and J ends, which lost 3 bases and 6 bases, there was a span of 11 bases. The CDR3 region has the DNA TGTGCCACCAGTGATAACAGGGAGGGTCAGCCCCAGCATTTT. It translates to CATSDNREGQPQHF.

This chain links TRBV3-1 (or the pseudogene TRBV3-2) with TRBJ1-6, with D unclear. From germline, CDR1 is LGHDT and CDR2 YNNKEL (reference sequence). The CDR3 is 12 amino acids. With 5 bases removed from V and 6 bases from J, the gap between germline ends came to 5 bases. DNA of the CDR3: TGTGCCAGCAGCTTCAGTAATTCACCCCTCCACTTT. This encodes CASSFSNSPLHF.

This CDR3 is CASSYLDRTNYGYTF. The CDR3 DNA follows: TGTGCCAGCAGCTATCTAGACAGGACTAACTATGGCTACACCTTC. The rearrangement joins TRBV3-1 (or the pseudogene TRBV3-2) to TRBJ1-2; possibly TRBD1 for D (6 bases). Germline CDR1 and CDR2: LGHDT and YNNKEL (reference sequence). This CDR3 is built from 15 residues. V was cut by 5 bases and J by 0 bases, with 13 bases left in between.

The chain joins TRBV6-5 to TRBJ1-3, with TRBD1 matching 9 bases. With 2 bases clipped from V and 7 bases from J, the junction kept 6 bases outside the gene matches. Germline V CDR1 and CDR2: MNHEY, SVGAGI. The CDR3 length is 15 residues. The CDR3 DNA reads as TGTGCCAGCAGTTACGACCGGGACAGGGCCAACACCATATATTTT. As protein: CASSYDRDRANTIYF.